The 12 T cell receptor beta chains below all came from one sample that was sequenced in a study of CXCR3-negative and CXCR3-positive naive CD8 T cells. Study-wide results and caveats: A higher hydrophobicity marked the TRB CDR3s of CXCR3-positive naive cells versus CXCR3-negative naive cells.

Researchers prepared the TRB cDNA libraries using 5' RACE with UMI labels. TCRdb re-called the 5' RACE reads and shows each CDR3 protein once, DNA omitted. The sample has some 60,000 distinct CDR3 sequences. No antigen has been assigned to these receptors. The sample taken for sequencing was naive CXCR3+ CD8+ T cells from blood. The subset here: CD45RO-CCR7+CD27+CD95- naive CD8+ T cells expressing CXCR3 (TNR3+). Receptors were obtained from a human donor in good health. Some clones in this sample may be carry-over from other donors' samples.

J is TRBJ2-1 and V is TRBV29-1; TCRdb proposes TRBD2, but this gene call is untestable without DNA. CDR3 length equals 12 residues. CDR1 and CDR2 from the germline V gene are SQVTM and ANQGSEA. Here the CDR3 reads CSVVKIANEQFF.

The chain combines TRBV28 with TRBJ1-5; lacking DNA, the TRBD1 call made by TCRdb goes unchecked. The CDR3 loop spans 16 amino acids. From germline, CDR1 is MDHEN and CDR2 SYDVKM. The CDR3 loop is CASSLLTELSNQPQHF.

The chain recombines TRBV20-1 with TRBJ1-2; with no DNA, the TCRdb D assignment of TRBD1 cannot be verified. Germline V gives CDR1 DFQATT, CDR2 SNEGSKA (reference sequence). This CDR3 has 14 residues. This chain's CDR3 is CSARTQGAVYGYTF.

The chain recombines TRBV29-1 with TRBJ2-3; the D gene TCRdb calls, TRBD1, cannot be checked with no DNA. The CDR3 contains 14 residues. Germline V gene sequence: CDR1 SQVTM, CDR2 ANQGSEA. The CDR3 is CSLDRGSRTDTQYF.

The CDR3 sequence: CASSPDRDVEGYTF. This sequence joins TRBV28 and TRBJ1-2; TCRdb outputs TRBD1, but without DNA this stays unchecked. The CDR3 covers 14 residues. The germline gives CDR1 MDHEN, CDR2 SYDVKM.

This chain links TRBV12-3 or TRBV12-4 with TRBJ2-7. The CDR3 is 14 amino acids. CDR3 sequence: CASSTSGGSYEQYF.

The chain links TRBV28 to TRBJ2-5; TCRdb selects TRBD2, and the lack of DNA leaves this call unchecked. Germline V gene data show CDR1 as MDHEN and CDR2 as SYDVKM. CDR3 size: 13 residues. The CDR3 here is CASNNRGLYEQYF.

The rearrangement uses TRBV15 and TRBJ1-5. The germline V gene has CDR1 LNHNV and CDR2 YYDKDF (reference sequence). CDR3 length: 15 amino acids. The CDR3 loop reads CATSSDRSSNQPQHF. The entire variable domain, with the rest obtained from reference TRBV15 and TRBJ1-5, is as follows: DAMVIQNPRYQVTQFGKPVTLSCSQTLNHNVMYWYQQKSSQAPKLLFHYYDKDFNNEADTPDNFQSRRPNTSFCFLDIRSPGLGDTAMYLCATSSDRSSNQPQHFGDGTRLSIL.

This chain uses TRBV5-1 with TRBJ2-7; with no DNA, the TCRdb D assignment of TRBD1 cannot be verified. Germline assignment: CDR1 SGHRS and CDR2 YFSETQ. The CDR3 spans 12 residues. CDR3 in amino acids: CASSTTAYEQYF.

This chain uses TRBV11-1 with TRBJ2-1; the TCRdb D gene call, TRBD1, has no DNA to confirm it. The CDR3 is made up of 14 amino acids. CDR1 SGHAT and CDR2 FQDESV come from the germline V gene (reference sequence). The CDR3 loop is CASSRTGNHNEQFF.

The chain joins TRBV12-3 or TRBV12-4 to TRBJ2-7; the TRBD2 assignment by TCRdb is unverifiable without DNA. This CDR3 is built from 14 residues. The CDR3 sequence: CASSFSSGSHEQYF.

V gene TRBV29-1 combines with J gene TRBJ2-5; TCRdb reports TRBD1, a call that lacks DNA to check it against. CDR1 is SQVTM and CDR2 is ANQGSEA in the germline V gene. This CDR3 spans 15 amino acids. CDR3 loop: CSVPVLRTGGETQYF.